This TCR beta chain originates from a study of T cell changes during pregnancy in multiple sclerosis. Repertoires were generated with immunoSEQ multiplex PCR, while TCRdb's copy carries only in-frame clones and drops some. Here the sample spans 30,000 to 40,000 clones, just over 90% being singletons. Germline values: CDR1 MDHEN, CDR2 SYDVKM. This CDR3 is 14 amino acids long. The V segment lost 8 bases and the J segment 5 bases; nucleotides outside the gene matches: 9. The chain has TRBV28 and TRBJ2-1; TRBD2 aligns across 7 bases. The sample consisted of CD4+ T cells from peripheral blood mononuclear cells, taken in the third trimester of pregnancy. The sequence derives from a female donor in good health, enrolled as a control in a pregnancy study. In DNA form, the CDR3 reads TGTGCCAGCTCTTCTAGCGGACGACACAATGAGCAGTTCTTC. It is translated as CASSSSGRHNEQFF.